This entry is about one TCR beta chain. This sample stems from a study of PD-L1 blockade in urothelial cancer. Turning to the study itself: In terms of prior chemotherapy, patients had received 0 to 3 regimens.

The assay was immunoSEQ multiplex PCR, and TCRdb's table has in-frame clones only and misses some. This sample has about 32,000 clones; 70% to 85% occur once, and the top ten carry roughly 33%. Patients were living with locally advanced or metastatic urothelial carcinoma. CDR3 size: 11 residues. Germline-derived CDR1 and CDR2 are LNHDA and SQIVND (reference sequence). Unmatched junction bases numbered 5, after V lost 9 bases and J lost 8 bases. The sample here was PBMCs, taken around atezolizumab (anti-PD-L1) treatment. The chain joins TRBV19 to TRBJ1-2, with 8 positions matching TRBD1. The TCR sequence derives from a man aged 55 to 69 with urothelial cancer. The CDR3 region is CASRTGRGYTF. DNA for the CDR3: TGTGCCAGCCGGACAGGGAGAGGCTACACCTTC.